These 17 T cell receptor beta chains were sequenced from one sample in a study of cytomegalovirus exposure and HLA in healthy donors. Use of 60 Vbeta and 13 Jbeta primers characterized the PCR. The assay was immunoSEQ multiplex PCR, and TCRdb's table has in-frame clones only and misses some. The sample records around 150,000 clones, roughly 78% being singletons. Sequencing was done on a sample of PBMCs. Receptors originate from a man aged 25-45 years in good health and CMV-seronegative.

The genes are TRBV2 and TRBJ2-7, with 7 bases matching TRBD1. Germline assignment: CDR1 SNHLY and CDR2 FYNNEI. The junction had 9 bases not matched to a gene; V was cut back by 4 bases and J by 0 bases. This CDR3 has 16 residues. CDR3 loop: CASSAEGAVRSYEQYF. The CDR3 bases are TGTGCCAGCAGTGCAGAGGGGGCGGTTCGCTCCTACGAGCAGTACTTC.

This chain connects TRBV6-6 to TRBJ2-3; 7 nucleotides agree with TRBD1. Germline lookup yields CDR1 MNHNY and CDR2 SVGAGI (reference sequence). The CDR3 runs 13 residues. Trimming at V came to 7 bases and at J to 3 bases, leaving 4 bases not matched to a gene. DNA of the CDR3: TGTGCCAGCACCCAACAGGGGACAGATACGCAGTATTTT. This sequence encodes CASTQQGTDTQYF.

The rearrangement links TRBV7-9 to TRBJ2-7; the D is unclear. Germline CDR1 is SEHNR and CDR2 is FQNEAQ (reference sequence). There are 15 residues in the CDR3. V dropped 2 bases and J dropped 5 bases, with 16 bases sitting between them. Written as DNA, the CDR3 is TGTGCCAGCAGCTTATATGTCAGCATAGCCGACGAGCAGTACTTC. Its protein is CASSLYVSIADEQYF.

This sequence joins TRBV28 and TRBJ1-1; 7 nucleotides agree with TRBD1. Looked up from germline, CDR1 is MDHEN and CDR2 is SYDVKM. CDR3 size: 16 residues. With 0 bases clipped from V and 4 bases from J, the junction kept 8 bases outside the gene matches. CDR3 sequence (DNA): TGTGCCAGCAGTTTATGGGACAGGTTAGAGGGCACTGAAGCTTTCTTT. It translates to CASSLWDRLEGTEAFF.

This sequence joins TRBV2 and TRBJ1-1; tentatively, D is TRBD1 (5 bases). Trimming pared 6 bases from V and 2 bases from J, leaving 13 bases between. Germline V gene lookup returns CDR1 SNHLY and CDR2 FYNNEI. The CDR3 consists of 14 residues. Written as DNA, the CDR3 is TGTGCCAGCAGGGAAATGACAGAAAACACTGAAGCTTTCTTT. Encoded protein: CASREMTENTEAFF.

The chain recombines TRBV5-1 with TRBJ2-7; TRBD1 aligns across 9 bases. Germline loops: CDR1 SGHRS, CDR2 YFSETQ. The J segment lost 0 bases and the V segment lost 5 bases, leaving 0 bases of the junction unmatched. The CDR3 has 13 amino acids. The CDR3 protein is CASRQGASYEQYF. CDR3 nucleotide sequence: TGCGCCAGCAGACAGGGGGCCTCCTACGAGCAGTACTTC.

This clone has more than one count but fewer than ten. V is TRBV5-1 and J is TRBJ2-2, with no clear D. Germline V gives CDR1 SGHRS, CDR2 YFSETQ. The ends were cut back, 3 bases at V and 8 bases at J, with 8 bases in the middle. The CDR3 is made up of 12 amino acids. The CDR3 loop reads CASSYPQGELFF. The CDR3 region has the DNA TGCGCCAGCAGCTATCCACAGGGGGAGCTGTTTTTT.

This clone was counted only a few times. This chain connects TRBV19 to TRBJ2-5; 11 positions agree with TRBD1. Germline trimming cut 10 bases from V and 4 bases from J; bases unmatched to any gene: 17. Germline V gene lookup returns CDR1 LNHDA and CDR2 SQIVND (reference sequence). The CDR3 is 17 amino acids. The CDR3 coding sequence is TGTGCCACGAAACGGACAGGGGGCTCCTGGGGTCGAGAGACCCAGTACTTC. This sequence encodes CATKRTGGSWGRETQYF.

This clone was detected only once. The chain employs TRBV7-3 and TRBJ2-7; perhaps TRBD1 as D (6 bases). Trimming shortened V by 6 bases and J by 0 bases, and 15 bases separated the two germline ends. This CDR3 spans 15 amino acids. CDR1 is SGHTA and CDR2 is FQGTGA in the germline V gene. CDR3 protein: CASSTTQGDSYEQYF. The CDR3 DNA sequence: TGTGCCAGCAGTACCACACAGGGAGACTCCTACGAGCAGTACTTC. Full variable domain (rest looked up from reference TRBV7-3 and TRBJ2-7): GAGVSQTPSNKVTEKGKYVELRCDPISGHTALYWYRQSLGQGPEFLIYFQGTGAADDSGLPNDRFFAVRPEGSVSTLKIQRTERGDSAVYLCASSTTQGDSYEQYFGPGTRLTVT.

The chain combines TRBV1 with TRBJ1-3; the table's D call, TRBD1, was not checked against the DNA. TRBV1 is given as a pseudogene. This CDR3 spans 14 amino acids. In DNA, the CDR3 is TGCACCAGCAGCCGGGACAGCTCTGGAAACACCATATATTTT. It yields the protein CTSSRDSSGNTIYF.

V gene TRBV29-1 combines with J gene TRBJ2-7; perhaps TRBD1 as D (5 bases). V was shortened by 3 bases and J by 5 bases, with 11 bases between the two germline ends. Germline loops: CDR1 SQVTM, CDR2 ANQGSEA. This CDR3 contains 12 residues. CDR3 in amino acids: CSVEKQGHEQYF. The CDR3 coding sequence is TGCAGCGTTGAGAAGCAGGGCCACGAGCAGTACTTC.

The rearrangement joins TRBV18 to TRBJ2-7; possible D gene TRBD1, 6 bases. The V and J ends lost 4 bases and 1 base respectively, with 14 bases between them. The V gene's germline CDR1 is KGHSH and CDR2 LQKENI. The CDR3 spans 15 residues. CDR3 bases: TGTGCCAGCTCACAGGGACAAGGGGGATCCTACGAGCAGTACTTC. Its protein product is CASSQGQGGSYEQYF.

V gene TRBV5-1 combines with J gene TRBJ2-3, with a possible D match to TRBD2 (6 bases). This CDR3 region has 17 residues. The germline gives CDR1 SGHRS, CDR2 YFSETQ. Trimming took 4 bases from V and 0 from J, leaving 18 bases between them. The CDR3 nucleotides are TGCGCCAGCAGCCCCCAGGACTATCGTACGAGCACAGATACGCAGTATTTT. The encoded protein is CASSPQDYRTSTDTQYF.

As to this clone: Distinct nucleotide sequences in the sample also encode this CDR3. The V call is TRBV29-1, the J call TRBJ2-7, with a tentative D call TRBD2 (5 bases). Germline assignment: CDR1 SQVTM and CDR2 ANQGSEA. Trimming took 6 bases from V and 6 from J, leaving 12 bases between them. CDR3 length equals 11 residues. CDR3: CSVADYREQYF. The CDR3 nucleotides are TGCAGCGTAGCCGACTATCGCGAGCAGTACTTC.

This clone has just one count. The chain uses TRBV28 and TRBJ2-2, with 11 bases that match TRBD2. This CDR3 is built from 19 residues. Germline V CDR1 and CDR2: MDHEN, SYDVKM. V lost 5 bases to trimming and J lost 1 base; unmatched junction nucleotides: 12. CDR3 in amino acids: CASSAPGTSGDMNTGELFF. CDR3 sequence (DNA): TGTGCCAGCAGTGCCCCGGGGACTAGCGGAGACATGAACACCGGGGAGCTGTTTTTT.

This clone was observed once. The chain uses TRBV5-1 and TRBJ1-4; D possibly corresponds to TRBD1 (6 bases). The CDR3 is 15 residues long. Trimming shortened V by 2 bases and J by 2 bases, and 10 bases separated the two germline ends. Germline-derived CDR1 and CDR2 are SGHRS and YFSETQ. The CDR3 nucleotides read TGCGCCAGCAGCTTAACAGGGATTACTAATGAAAAACTGTTTTTT. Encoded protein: CASSLTGITNEKLFF.

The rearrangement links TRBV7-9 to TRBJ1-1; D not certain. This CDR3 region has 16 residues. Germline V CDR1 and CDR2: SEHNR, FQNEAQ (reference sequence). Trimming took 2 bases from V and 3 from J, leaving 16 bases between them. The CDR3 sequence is CASSLHSTGSYTEAFF. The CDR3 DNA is TGTGCCAGCAGCTTACATTCAACCGGGAGTTACACTGAAGCTTTCTTT.